Listed below are T cell receptor beta chains from one sample, sequenced in a study of T cells after yellow fever vaccination. TCRdb fed the 5' RACE reads into MiXCR, producing one record per CDR3 protein. The sample includes a few hundred thousand distinct CDR3 sequences, less than 20% of them seen just once. This specimen consisted of PBMCs, obtained 5 days after the first yellow fever vaccination. The receptors derive from a man aged 18 to 29 who received the YFV17D yellow fever vaccine. The CDR3 runs from the conserved cysteine through the conserved F or W.

j_call | v_call | cdr3_aa
TRBJ2-7 | TRBV6-5 | CGGYEQYF
TRBJ2-5 | TRBV6-1 | CASSEGQGVGETQYF
TRBJ2-1 | TRBV6-2/TRBV6-3 | CASTKRLSSYNEQFF
TRBJ1-2 | TRBV11-2 | CASRKLRQGRYGYTF
TRBJ2-1 | TRBV6-2/TRBV6-3 | CASSYRAVRGEQFF
TRBJ2-7 | TRBV15 | CATSSLVAGVSYEQYF
TRBJ2-3 | TRBV20-1 | CSASSGGVYTQCF
TRBJ2-1 | TRBV5-1 | CASRQGNEQFF
TRBJ2-3 | TRBV7-3 | CASSPPGIDTQYF
TRBJ2-7 | TRBV5-6 | CASQPRTITYEQYF
TRBJ1-1 | TRBV18 | CASSPYRAGNTEAFF
TRBJ2-7 | TRBV13 | CASSLTRTYEQYF
TRBJ2-1 | TRBV4-2 | CASSKDTYSYNEQFF
TRBJ2-1 | TRBV3-1 | CASSHVAGWQNEQFF
TRBJ2-5 | TRBV29-1 | CSVSGTSGSGETQYF
TRBJ1-6 | TRBV20-1 | CSALRDSGGDSPLHF
TRBJ1-1 | TRBV20-1 | CSAREAGGNTEAFF
TRBJ1-1 | TRBV15 | CATSRDLRGNTEAFF
TRBJ1-1 | TRBV5-1 | CASSQDRVNPEAFF
TRBJ1-1 | TRBV4-1 | CASSQGDLTEAFF
TRBJ2-1 | TRBV20-1 | CSASLAPYNEQFF
TRBJ2-3 | TRBV20-1 | CSAAAHTDTQYF
TRBJ1-5 | TRBV20-1 | CSVRDRGNQPQHF
TRBJ1-5 | TRBV15 | CATSRRDQPQHF
TRBJ1-5 | TRBV6-1 | CASSPLGQGRDQPQHF
TRBJ2-5 | TRBV27 | CASSLQGQEETQYF
TRBJ2-2 | TRBV19 | CASTHRTGAITGELFF
TRBJ1-1 | TRBV11-2 | CASTPPVDTEAFF
TRBJ2-2 | TRBV11-1 | CASSADWINGELFF
TRBJ1-5 | TRBV12-5 | CASGWGFDQPQHF
TRBJ2-2 | TRBV5-1 | CASSLGAGTTGELFF
TRBJ2-4 | TRBV12-3/TRBV12-4 | CASSLQARAMNIQYF
TRBJ2-3 | TRBV12-3/TRBV12-4 | CASTRGPPDTQYF
TRBJ2-3 | TRBV4-1 | CASSQSGGGSADTQYF
TRBJ2-3 | TRBV9 | CASSGLAPTQYF
TRBJ1-2 | TRBV10-3 | CAISERPANYGYTF
TRBJ1-4 | TRBV7-9 | CASSPRGRVSEKLFF